This record covers a single TCR beta chain. The sample's time point: week 3, after first cycle of checkpoint inhibitor. This sample was taken from a study of blood T cell dynamics during melanoma immunotherapy. Assay used: immunoSEQ multiplex PCR; TCRdb lists only in-frame clones, some missing. In the table there are about 11,000 clones, approximately 91% of which are singletons. Germline lookup yields CDR1 SGHNT and CDR2 YENEEA. CDR3 length: 17 residues. V was clipped by 4 bases and J by 0 bases, with 13 bases between them. This sequence originates from a human donor with melanoma. The sequenced sample was blood, obtained from a patient treated with checkpoint blockade. The chain uses TRBV11-3 and TRBJ2-6; D is perhaps TRBD1 (6 bases). The CDR3 here is CASSSRQARSGANVLTF. For the CDR3, the DNA is TGTGCCAGCAGCTCGCGACAGGCCCGCTCTGGGGCCAACGTCCTGACTTTC.